This T cell receptor beta chain was retrieved from a study of T cell repertoires in cytomegalovirus infection. Study findings and constraints: The study found HLA-C-restricted CMV-specific TCR beta clonotypes dominating the ex vivo response.

V gave up 4 bases and J gave up 7 bases, with 9 bases separating them. Per germline, CDR1 SGHKS and CDR2 YYEKEE (reference sequence). CDR3 size: 12 residues. Each CDR3 protein gets one entry after TCRdb re-called the reads with MiXCR. The table has about 890,000 distinct CDR3 sequences, 31% seen once; the top ten hold around 15%. This clonotype was detected only a few times. Its cognate antigen is unknown. The receptor's source is a human donor in good health (CMV status not recorded). Some clones in this sample may be carry-over from other donors' samples. The gene calls are TRBV5-5 and TRBJ2-1, with D hard to call. The sequenced sample was cultured CD8+ T cells from PBMCs, obtained from culture after CMV antigen stimulation. The CDR3 sequence is CASSPAFNEQFF. DNA of the CDR3: TGTGCCAGCAGCCCTGCTTTTAATGAGCAGTTCTTC.